These 8 T cell receptor beta chains share one sample of origin, sequenced in a study of blood T cell repertoires in COVID-19. The assay was immunoSEQ multiplex PCR, and TCRdb's table has in-frame clones only and misses some. In the table there are 55,000 to 70,000 clones, 70% to 90% of which are singletons. Sequencing was performed on PBMCs or T cells enriched from blood (not recorded which). The receptors come from a woman in her 40s who had recovered from COVID-19.

This chain joins TRBV6-5 and TRBJ1-1; D is uncertain. V shed 6 bases and J shed 2 bases, with 10 bases lying between them. Germline values: CDR1 MNHEY, CDR2 SVGAGI. This CDR3 has 13 residues. The CDR3 DNA is TGTGCCAGCAGCGAGCGGGGAAACACTGAAGCTTTCTTT. Protein sequence: CASSERGNTEAFF.

This clone was observed a single time. The chain links TRBV28 to TRBJ1-1, with no clear D. The CDR3 covers 13 residues. The V gene lost 2 bases and the J gene lost 1 base, with 5 bases spanning the gap. Germline V gene data show CDR1 as MDHEN and CDR2 as SYDVKM. The CDR3 DNA follows: TGTGCCAGCAGTTTACCAGGGAACACTGAAGCTTTCTTT. Its translation: CASSLPGNTEAFF.

The rearrangement joins TRBV9 to TRBJ2-7; 8 nucleotides align to TRBD2. Losses at the gene ends were 0 bases for V and 3 bases for J; bases not matched to a gene: 8. The CDR3 is 16 amino acids. The germline V gene encodes CDR1 SGDLS and CDR2 YYNGEE. The CDR3 sequence is CASSVDGGGTNYEQYF. The CDR3 DNA is TGTGCCAGCAGCGTAGACGGCGGGGGGACGAACTACGAGCAGTACTTC.

The chain is built from TRBV7-9 and TRBJ1-2; TRBD1 agrees at 7 bases. V gave up 5 bases and J gave up 2 bases; unmatched junction bases: 2. The germline gives CDR1 SEHNR, CDR2 FQNEAQ (reference sequence). This CDR3 spans 13 amino acids. The CDR3 DNA sequence: TGTGCCAGCAGCGAGGGACAGAACTATGGCTACACCTTC. As protein: CASSEGQNYGYTF.

V gene TRBV11-2 combines with J gene TRBJ2-7; 9 bases are a match to TRBD1. Germline V lookup: CDR1 SGHAT, CDR2 FQNNGV. The CDR3 is 15 residues long. V shed 5 bases and J 3 bases; nucleotides not matched to a gene: 8. As DNA, the CDR3 is TGTGCCAGCAGCAATCCGGGACAGGGAAACTACGAGCAGTACTTC. Translation gives CASSNPGQGNYEQYF.

The V and J genes are TRBV19 and TRBJ2-1; 10 positions agree with TRBD1. V shed 5 bases and J 8 bases; nucleotides not matched to a gene: 0. CDR3 length: 12 residues. Germline V gives CDR1 LNHDA, CDR2 SQIVND (reference sequence). CDR3 nucleotides: TGTGCCAGTAGTGGACAGGGGGATGAGCAGTTCTTC. Translation: CASSGQGDEQFF. The full variable domain, its missing parts supplied by reference TRBV19 and TRBJ2-1, is DGGITQSPKYLFRKEGQNVTLSCEQNLNHDAMYWYRQDPGQGLRLIYYSQIVNDFQKGDIAEGYSVSREKKESFPLTVTSAQKNPTAFYLCASSGQGDEQFFGPGTRLTVL.

This sequence joins TRBV21-1 and TRBJ1-3. TRBV21-1 is listed as a pseudogene. The CDR3 loop spans 15 amino acids. The CDR3 region is CASSKVHPTGNTIYF. CDR3 DNA sequence: TGTGCCAGCAGCAAAGTCCATCCTACTGGAAACACCATATATTTT.

The CDR3, as DNA: TGTGCTAGTGGTTTGGTACAGGGACAGGGAAGATACGAGCAGTACTTC. It specifies CASGLVQGQGRYEQYF. V is TRBV12-5 and J is TRBJ2-7; the match to TRBD1 covers 9 bases. After removal of 0 bases from V and 4 bases from J, the junction contained 7 bases not matched to a gene. Germline V lookup: CDR1 LGHNT, CDR2 FRNRAP. The CDR3 is made up of 16 amino acids. Filled out from reference TRBV12-5 and TRBJ2-7, the complete variable domain reads DARVTQTPRHKVTEMGQEVTMRCQPILGHNTVFWYRQTMMQGLELLAYFRNRAPLDDSGMPKDRFSAEMPDATLATLKIQPSEPRDSAVYFCASGLVQGQGRYEQYFGPGTRLTVT.